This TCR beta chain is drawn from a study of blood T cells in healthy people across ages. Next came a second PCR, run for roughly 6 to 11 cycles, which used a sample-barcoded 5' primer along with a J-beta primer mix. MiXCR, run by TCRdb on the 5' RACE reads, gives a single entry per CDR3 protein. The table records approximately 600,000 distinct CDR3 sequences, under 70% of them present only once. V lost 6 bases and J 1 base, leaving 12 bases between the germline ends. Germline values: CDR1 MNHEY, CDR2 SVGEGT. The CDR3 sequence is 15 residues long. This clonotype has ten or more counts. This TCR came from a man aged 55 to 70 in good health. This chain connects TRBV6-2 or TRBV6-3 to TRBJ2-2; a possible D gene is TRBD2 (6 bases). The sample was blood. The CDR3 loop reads CASSPGDRNTGELFF. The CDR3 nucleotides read TGTGCCAGCAGCCCGGGGGATCGGAACACCGGGGAGCTGTTTTTT.